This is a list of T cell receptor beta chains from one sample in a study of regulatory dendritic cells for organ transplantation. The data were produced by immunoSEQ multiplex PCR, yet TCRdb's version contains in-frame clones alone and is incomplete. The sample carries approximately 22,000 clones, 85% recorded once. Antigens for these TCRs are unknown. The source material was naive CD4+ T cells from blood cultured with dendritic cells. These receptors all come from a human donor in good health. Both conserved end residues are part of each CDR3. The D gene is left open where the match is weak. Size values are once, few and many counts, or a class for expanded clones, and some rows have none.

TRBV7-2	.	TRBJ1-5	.	CASSLELGRSNQPQHF	TGTGCCAGCAGCTTAGAGCTGGGACGGAGCAATCAGCCCCAGCATTTT
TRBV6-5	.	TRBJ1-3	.	CASSYSKVRSGNTIYF	TGTGCCAGCAGTTACTCGAAGGTCCGCTCTGGAAACACCATATATTTT
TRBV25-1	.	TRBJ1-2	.	CASSEYGGAPIRYTF	TGTGCCAGCAGTGAATATGGGGGAGCACCTATTCGCTACACCTTC
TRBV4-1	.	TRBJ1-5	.	CASSQALTFGTVNQPQHF	TGCGCCAGCAGCCAAGCGTTAACATTCGGGACGGTGAATCAGCCCCAGCATTTT
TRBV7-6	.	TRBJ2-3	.	CASSLTPKLNTQYF	TGTGCCAGCAGCCTTACGCCAAAACTTAATACGCAGTATTTT
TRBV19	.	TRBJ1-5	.	CASSIVRTVPGPQHF	TGTGCCAGTAGTATAGTTCGGACGGTCCCGGGGCCCCAGCATTTT
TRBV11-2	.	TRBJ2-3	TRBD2	CASSSLAPSTDTQYF	TGTGCCAGCAGCTCACTAGCGCCTAGCACAGATACGCAGTATTTT
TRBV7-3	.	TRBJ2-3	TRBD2	CASSLTGLAGADTQYF	TGTGCCAGCAGCTTAACGGGACTAGCGGGGGCAGATACGCAGTATTTT
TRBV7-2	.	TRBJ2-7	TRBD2	CASSSRNLAGTPYEQYF	TGTGCCAGCAGCTCGAGAAACCTAGCGGGGACCCCCTACGAGCAGTACTTC
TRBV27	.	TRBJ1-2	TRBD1	CASSLRQGNYGYTF	TGTGCCAGCAGTCTAAGACAGGGGAACTATGGCTACACCTTC
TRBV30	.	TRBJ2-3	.	CARKDDFSSTDTQYF	TGTGCCCGAAAGGACGACTTTTCTAGCACAGATACGCAGTATTTT
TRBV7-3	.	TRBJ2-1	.	CASSLIAYGANEQFF	TGTGCCAGCAGCTTAATCGCCTACGGGGCGAATGAGCAGTTCTTC
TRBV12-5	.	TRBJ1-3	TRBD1	CASGLVMGQGLSGNTIYF	TGTGCTAGTGGTTTGGTAATGGGACAGGGACTCTCTGGAAACACCATATATTTT
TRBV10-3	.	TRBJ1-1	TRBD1	CAISERNRGETEAFF	TGTGCCATCAGTGAGCGGAACAGGGGGGAAACTGAAGCTTTCTTT
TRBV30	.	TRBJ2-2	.	CAWSEGVYTGELFF	TGTGCCTGGAGTGAGGGGGTGTACACCGGGGAGCTGTTTTTT
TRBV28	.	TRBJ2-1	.	CASTPYADYNEQFF	TGTGCCAGCACCCCTTATGCGGATTACAATGAGCAGTTCTTC
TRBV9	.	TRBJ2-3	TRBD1	CASSAAVGTGTDTQYF	TGTGCCAGCAGCGCCGCAGTGGGGACAGGCACAGATACGCAGTATTTT
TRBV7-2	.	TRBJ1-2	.	CASSQPPAGFDGYTF	TGTGCCAGCAGCCAACCCCCGGCAGGGTTTGATGGCTACACCTTC
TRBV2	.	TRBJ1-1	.	CASWFGGNTEAFF	TGTGCCAGCTGGTTCGGGGGGAACACTGAAGCTTTCTTT
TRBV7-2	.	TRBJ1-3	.	CASSLDFTPSGNTIYF	TGTGCCAGCAGCTTAGACTTCACACCCTCTGGAAACACCATATATTTT
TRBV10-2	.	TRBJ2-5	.	CASILTSQETQYF	TGCGCCAGCATTCTGACTTCCCAAGAGACCCAGTACTTC
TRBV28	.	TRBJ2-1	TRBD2	CASSKQRLAGNNEQFF	TGTGCCAGCAGCAAACAAAGACTAGCGGGGAACAATGAGCAGTTCTTC
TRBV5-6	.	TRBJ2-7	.	CASSWGTGVSYEQYF	TGTGCCAGCAGCTGGGGAACCGGAGTATCCTACGAGCAGTACTTC
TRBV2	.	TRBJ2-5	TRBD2	CASRTSDGQETQYF	TGTGCCAGCAGGACTAGCGATGGACAAGAGACCCAGTACTTC
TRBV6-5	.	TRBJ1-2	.	CASSYSSTVGGYTF	TGTGCCAGCAGTTACAGTAGCACAGTCGGGGGCTACACCTTC
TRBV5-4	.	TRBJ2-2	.	CASSLGARNTGELFF	TGTGCCAGCAGCTTGGGGGCCAGAAACACCGGGGAGCTGTTTTTT
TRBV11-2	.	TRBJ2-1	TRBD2	CASNLPGRDRTEQFF	TGTGCCAGCAACCTCCCTGGGAGGGATAGGACTGAGCAGTTCTTC
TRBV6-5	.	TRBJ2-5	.	CASSSFPGPTMETQYF	TGTGCCAGCAGTTCATTTCCGGGACCAACGATGGAGACCCAGTACTTC
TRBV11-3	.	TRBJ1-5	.	CASSPLDRLGHQPQHF	TGTGCCAGCAGCCCCCTAGACAGGTTGGGACATCAGCCCCAGCATTTT
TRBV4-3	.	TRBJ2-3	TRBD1	CASSQFSGQGLGTDTQYF	TGCGCCAGCAGCCAATTCTCGGGACAGGGATTAGGAACAGATACGCAGTATTTT
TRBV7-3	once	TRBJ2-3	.	CASSLGPLGSTDTQYF	TGTGCCAGCAGCTTAGGCCCTCTTGGGAGCACAGATACGCAGTATTTT
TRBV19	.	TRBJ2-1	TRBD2	CASLAGGSYNEQFF	TGTGCCAGTCTAGCGGGAGGTTCCTACAATGAGCAGTTCTTC
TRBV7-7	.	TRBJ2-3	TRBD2	CASSPGGLATDTQYF	TGTGCTAGCAGCCCGGGGGGGCTAGCGACAGATACGCAGTATTTT
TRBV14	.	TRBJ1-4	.	CASSRQGLANEKLFF	TGTGCCAGCAGCCGCCAGGGGCTGGCTAATGAAAAACTGTTTTTT
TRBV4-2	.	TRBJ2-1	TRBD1	CASSQVRQGPYNEQFF	TGTGCCAGCAGCCAAGTAAGACAGGGACCCTACAATGAGCAGTTCTTC
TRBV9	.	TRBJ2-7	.	CASSVDPPGEQYF	TGTGCCAGCAGCGTAGACCCCCCCGGGGAGCAGTACTTC
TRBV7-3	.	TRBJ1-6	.	CASSLVAGQNSPLHF	TGTGCCAGCAGCTTAGTGGCGGGGCAGAATTCACCCCTCCACTTT
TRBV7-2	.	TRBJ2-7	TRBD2	CASSLMPAGGPGEQYF	TGTGCCAGCAGCTTAATGCCCGCGGGAGGGCCGGGGGAGCAGTACTTC
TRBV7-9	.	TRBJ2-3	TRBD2	CASSLAPHSSGRTDTQYF	TGTGCCAGCAGCTTAGCGCCTCATTCTAGCGGCCGCACAGATACGCAGTATTTT